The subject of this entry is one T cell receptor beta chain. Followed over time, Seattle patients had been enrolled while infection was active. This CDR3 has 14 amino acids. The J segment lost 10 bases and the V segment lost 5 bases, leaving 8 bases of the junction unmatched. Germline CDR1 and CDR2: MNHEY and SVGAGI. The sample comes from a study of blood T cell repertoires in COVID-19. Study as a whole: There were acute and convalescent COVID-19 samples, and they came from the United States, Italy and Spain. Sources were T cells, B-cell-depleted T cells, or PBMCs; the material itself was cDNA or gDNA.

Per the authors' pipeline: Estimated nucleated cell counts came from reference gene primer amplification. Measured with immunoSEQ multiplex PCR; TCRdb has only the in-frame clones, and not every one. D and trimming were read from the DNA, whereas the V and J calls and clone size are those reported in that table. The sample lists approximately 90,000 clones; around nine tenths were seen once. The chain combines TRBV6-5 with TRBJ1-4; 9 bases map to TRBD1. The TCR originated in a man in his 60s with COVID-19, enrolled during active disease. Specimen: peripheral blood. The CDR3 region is CASSNRDRVGKLFF. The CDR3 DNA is TGTGCCAGCAGTAACCGGGACAGGGTTGGAAAACTGTTTTTT.